This is a list of T cell receptor beta chains from one sample in a study of shared clonotypes between healthy human individuals. The table came from immunoSEQ multiplex PCR; TCRdb's copy has only in-frame clones and leaves some out. The sample lists 550,000 to 850,000 clones, about 74% occurring once. The sequenced sample consisted of memory CD4+ T cells sorted from blood. The receptors derive from a young woman in good health. The CDR3 runs from the conserved cysteine through the conserved F or W. Each record gives: CDR3 DNA, CDR3 protein, V gene, clone size, J gene, CDR3 length, D gene. The D gene is left open where the match is weak. Where a row states a size, it is once, few, many or the class of an expanded clone; other rows omit it.

TGTGCCAGCAGTGAAGCGCAAGGGGTCGGCGAGCAGTACTTC	CASSEAQGVGEQYF	TRBV6-1	few	TRBJ2-7	14	NA
TGTGCCAGCTCACTACAGAGGACAGGGGATAACCTAGAAGCTTTCTTT	CASSLQRTGDNLEAFF	TRBV18	NA	TRBJ1-1	16	TRBD1
TGTGCCAGCGGGGGCACCTGGACAGGGACGGCGAACACTGAAGCTTTCTTT	CASGGTWTGTANTEAFF	TRBV27	NA	TRBJ1-1	17	TRBD1
TGTGCCAGTAGTAGGAGACCAGGGGAATTCTACGCTGAAGCTTTCTTT	CASSRRPGEFYAEAFF	TRBV19	NA	TRBJ1-1	16	NA
TGTGCCTGTTGGAACTACAATGAGCAGTTCTTC	CACWNYNEQFF	TRBV30	NA	TRBJ2-1	11	NA
TGTGCCAGCAGCTTAGCTCGTTCGAGAAACACCGGGGAGCTGTTTTTT	CASSLARSRNTGELFF	TRBV7-9	NA	TRBJ2-2	16	NA
TGTGCCAGCAGTGAAGCAGTGACAGGGAACTATGGCTACACCTTC	CASSEAVTGNYGYTF	TRBV6-1	many	TRBJ1-2	15	TRBD1
TGTGCCAGCAGTGAAAACGTCCTCGGAGGGGGTGGCACTGAAGCTTTCTTT	CASSENVLGGGGTEAFF	TRBV6-1	NA	TRBJ1-1	17	NA
TGTGCCACCAGCAGAGATGGTGCGGGCTCCTACAATGAGCAGTTCTTC	CATSRDGAGSYNEQFF	TRBV15	few	TRBJ2-1	16	NA
TGTGCCAGCAGAGCCGGGCCGAAGACTAGCGGGAGGCCTTGGGAGTACAATGAGCAGTTCTTC	CASRAGPKTSGRPWEYNEQFF	TRBV28	NA	TRBJ2-1	21	TRBD2
TGTGCCAGCGAGGGGGGGGCGGGAGATACGCAGTATTTT	CASEGGAGDTQYF	TRBV28	once	TRBJ2-3	13	NA
TGTGCCAGCAGCCAAGATGTGGGAGTTAACATTCAGTACTTC	CASSQDVGVNIQYF	TRBV4-2	NA	TRBJ2-4	14	NA
TGCGCCAGCAGCCAAGCTCTGGCGGGAGGGGAGGAGACCCAGTACTTC	CASSQALAGGEETQYF	TRBV4-1	NA	TRBJ2-5	16	TRBD2
TGTGCCAGCGCGACAGGGACCTATGGCTACACCTTC	CASATGTYGYTF	TRBV28	few	TRBJ1-2	12	TRBD1
TGTGCCAGCACTCGGGCCGGGATGCTTTTGGGTACCCAGTACTTC	CASTRAGMLLGTQYF	TRBV28	NA	TRBJ2-5	15	NA
TGTGCGAATCTCGGTTTCAATCAGCCCCAGCATTTT	CANLGFNQPQHF	TRBV7-9	few	TRBJ1-5	12	NA
TGTGCCTGGAGTGTAAGCATTACGAACACTGAAGCTTTCTTT	CAWSVSITNTEAFF	TRBV30	NA	TRBJ1-1	14	NA
TGCGCCAGTAGGCCGGGAGTGAACACTGAAGCTTTCTTT	CASRPGVNTEAFF	TRBV5-1	few	TRBJ1-1	13	NA
TGTGCCAGCAGCGTAGACACGTTCTCCTACGAGCAGTACTTC	CASSVDTFSYEQYF	TRBV9	NA	TRBJ2-7	14	NA
TGTGCCAGCAGCTTGACATGGTGGGGCACGGAAACCTACAATGAGCAGTTCTTC	CASSLTWWGTETYNEQFF	TRBV5-4	NA	TRBJ2-1	18	NA
TGTGCCAGCAGCCAGGGACTAGCGGAGACTTACGAGCAGTACTTC	CASSQGLAETYEQYF	TRBV5-4	NA	TRBJ2-7	15	TRBD2
TGTGCCAGCATCCAGAACACTGAAGCTTTCTTT	CASIQNTEAFF	TRBV27	once	TRBJ1-1	11	NA
TGTGCCAGCACGGGAGCAACTAATGAAAAACTGTTTTTT	CASTGATNEKLFF	TRBV28	NA	TRBJ1-4	13	NA
TGTGCCAGCAGTTTAAGGGGAGGGTATGAAAAACTGTTTTTT	CASSLRGGYEKLFF	TRBV2	NA	TRBJ1-4	14	NA
TGTGCCAGTAGTATAGGACGGACTTACAATGAGCAGTTCTTC	CASSIGRTYNEQFF	TRBV19	NA	TRBJ2-1	14	NA
TGCAGCGTAGGGGGTAGCGGGAGGGCCGGCGGGTATTTT	CSVGGSGRAGGYF	TRBV29-1	few	TRBJ2-3	13	TRBD2
TGTGCCAGCAGCCGGGGGCTCTTATACGAGCAGTACTTC	CASSRGLLYEQYF	TRBV7-9	NA	TRBJ2-7	13	NA
TGTGCCAGTAGTATAGGGTCACGGAACACTGAAGCTTTCTTT	CASSIGSRNTEAFF	TRBV19	once	TRBJ1-1	14	NA
TGCGCCAGCAGCGGCCGGACAGGGTCCGGGGAGACCCAGTACTTC	CASSGRTGSGETQYF	TRBV5-1	NA	TRBJ2-5	15	TRBD1
TGTGCCAGTCTAGCGGGAGGGTTTAGTGGTGAGCAGTTCTTC	CASLAGGFSGEQFF	TRBV6-5	many	TRBJ2-1	14	TRBD2
TGTGCCTGGAACCCGGGACACGAGACACTACGATTGGGAGATACGCAGTATTTT	CAWNPGHETLRLGDTQYF	TRBV30	NA	TRBJ2-3	18	NA
TGTGCCAGCAGCTTGGCAACCTGGACAGGGCCAAGTGGCAATCAGCCCCAGCATTTT	CASSLATWTGPSGNQPQHF	TRBV5-6	NA	TRBJ1-5	19	TRBD1
TGTGCCAGCAGCCCCGACAACTCCTACGAGCAGTACTTC	CASSPDNSYEQYF	TRBV14	NA	TRBJ2-7	13	NA
TGTGCCAGCAGCACGGGACTAGTCAATGAGCAGTTCTTC	CASSTGLVNEQFF	TRBV21-1	NA	TRBJ2-1	13	NA
TGCGCCAGCAGCCAAGATCAGTCTAGCGGGAGGAATGAGCAGTTCTTC	CASSQDQSSGRNEQFF	TRBV4-1	NA	TRBJ2-1	16	TRBD2
TGCACCATCCACCTCCGGGACAGCACCTACGAGCAGTACTTC	CTIHLRDSTYEQYF	TRBV1	NA	TRBJ2-7	14	NA